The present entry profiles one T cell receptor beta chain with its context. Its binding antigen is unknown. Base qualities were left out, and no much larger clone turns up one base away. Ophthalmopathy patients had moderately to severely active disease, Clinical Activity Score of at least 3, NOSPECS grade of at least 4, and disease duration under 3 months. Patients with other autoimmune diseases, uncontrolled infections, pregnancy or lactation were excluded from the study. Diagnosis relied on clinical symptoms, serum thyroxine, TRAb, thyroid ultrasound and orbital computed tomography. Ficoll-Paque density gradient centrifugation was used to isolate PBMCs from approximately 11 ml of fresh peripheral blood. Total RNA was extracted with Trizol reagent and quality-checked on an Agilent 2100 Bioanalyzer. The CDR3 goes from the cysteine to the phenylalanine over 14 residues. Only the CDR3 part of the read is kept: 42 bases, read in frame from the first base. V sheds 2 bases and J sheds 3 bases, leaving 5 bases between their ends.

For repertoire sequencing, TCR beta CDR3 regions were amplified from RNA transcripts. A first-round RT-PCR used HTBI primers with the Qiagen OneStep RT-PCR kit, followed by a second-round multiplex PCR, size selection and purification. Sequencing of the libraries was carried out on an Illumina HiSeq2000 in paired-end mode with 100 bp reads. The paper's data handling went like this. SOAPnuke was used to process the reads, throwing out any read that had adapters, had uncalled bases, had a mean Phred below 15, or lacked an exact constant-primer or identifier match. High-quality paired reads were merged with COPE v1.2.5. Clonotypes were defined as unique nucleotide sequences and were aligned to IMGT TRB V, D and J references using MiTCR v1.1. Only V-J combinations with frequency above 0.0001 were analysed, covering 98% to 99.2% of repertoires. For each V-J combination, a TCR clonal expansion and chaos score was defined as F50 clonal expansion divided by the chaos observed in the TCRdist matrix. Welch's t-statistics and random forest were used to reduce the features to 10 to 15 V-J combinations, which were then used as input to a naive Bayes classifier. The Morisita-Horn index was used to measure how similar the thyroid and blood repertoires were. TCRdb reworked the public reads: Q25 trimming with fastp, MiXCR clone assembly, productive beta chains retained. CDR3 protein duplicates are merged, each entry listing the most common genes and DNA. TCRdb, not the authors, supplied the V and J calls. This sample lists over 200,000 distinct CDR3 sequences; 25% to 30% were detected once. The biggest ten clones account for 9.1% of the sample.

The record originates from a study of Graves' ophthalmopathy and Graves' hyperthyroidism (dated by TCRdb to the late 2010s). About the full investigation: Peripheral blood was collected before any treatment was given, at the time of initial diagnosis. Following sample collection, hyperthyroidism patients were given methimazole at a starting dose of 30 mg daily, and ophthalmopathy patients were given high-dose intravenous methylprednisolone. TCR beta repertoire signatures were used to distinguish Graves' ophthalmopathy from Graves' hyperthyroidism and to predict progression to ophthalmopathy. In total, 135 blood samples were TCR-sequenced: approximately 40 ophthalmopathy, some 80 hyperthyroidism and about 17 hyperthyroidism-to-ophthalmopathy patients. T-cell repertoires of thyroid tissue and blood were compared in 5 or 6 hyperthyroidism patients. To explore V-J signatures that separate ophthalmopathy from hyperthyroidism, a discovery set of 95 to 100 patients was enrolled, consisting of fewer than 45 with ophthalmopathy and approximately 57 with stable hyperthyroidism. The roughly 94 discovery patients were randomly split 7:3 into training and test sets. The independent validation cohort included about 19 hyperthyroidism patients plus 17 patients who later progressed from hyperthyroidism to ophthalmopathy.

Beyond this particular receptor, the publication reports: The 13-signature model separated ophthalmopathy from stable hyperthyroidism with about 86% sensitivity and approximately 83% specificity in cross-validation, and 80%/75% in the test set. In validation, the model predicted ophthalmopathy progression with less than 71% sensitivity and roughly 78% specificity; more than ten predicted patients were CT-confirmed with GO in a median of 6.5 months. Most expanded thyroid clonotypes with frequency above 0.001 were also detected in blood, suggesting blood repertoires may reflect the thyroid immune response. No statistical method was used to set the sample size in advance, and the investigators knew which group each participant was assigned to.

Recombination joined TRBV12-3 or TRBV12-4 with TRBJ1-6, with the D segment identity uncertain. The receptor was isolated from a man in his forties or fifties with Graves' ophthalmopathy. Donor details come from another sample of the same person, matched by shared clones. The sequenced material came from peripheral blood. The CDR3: CASSLNGYNSPLHF. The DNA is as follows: TGTGCCAGCAGTTTAAACGGCTATAATTCACCCCTCCACTTT.